This entry features one TCR beta chain sequence. Its antigen remains unidentified. Per the germline V gene, CDR1 is MNHEY and CDR2 is SMNVEV (reference sequence). This CDR3 spans 15 amino acids. This specimen belongs to a study of monozygotic twins with inflammatory bowel disease. The study, taken as a whole, reports: Healthy co-twins showed greater TCRbeta diversity (inverse Simpson) than IBD patients. Patient-specific immunosuppressive treatments may have made repertoires more variable. Different T cell subtypes could not be distinguished.

From the 5' RACE reads, TCRdb lists one entry per CDR3 protein and no DNA. Across about 150,000 distinct CDR3 sequences, the top ten clones capture over 1% of the sample. This clonotype was obtained from a human donor with ulcerative colitis or Crohn's disease, or a healthy co-twin of an affected twin (not recorded which). This chain links TRBV27 with TRBJ1-5. The sequenced material came from blood. The CDR3 loop is CASSLSGISNQPQHF.